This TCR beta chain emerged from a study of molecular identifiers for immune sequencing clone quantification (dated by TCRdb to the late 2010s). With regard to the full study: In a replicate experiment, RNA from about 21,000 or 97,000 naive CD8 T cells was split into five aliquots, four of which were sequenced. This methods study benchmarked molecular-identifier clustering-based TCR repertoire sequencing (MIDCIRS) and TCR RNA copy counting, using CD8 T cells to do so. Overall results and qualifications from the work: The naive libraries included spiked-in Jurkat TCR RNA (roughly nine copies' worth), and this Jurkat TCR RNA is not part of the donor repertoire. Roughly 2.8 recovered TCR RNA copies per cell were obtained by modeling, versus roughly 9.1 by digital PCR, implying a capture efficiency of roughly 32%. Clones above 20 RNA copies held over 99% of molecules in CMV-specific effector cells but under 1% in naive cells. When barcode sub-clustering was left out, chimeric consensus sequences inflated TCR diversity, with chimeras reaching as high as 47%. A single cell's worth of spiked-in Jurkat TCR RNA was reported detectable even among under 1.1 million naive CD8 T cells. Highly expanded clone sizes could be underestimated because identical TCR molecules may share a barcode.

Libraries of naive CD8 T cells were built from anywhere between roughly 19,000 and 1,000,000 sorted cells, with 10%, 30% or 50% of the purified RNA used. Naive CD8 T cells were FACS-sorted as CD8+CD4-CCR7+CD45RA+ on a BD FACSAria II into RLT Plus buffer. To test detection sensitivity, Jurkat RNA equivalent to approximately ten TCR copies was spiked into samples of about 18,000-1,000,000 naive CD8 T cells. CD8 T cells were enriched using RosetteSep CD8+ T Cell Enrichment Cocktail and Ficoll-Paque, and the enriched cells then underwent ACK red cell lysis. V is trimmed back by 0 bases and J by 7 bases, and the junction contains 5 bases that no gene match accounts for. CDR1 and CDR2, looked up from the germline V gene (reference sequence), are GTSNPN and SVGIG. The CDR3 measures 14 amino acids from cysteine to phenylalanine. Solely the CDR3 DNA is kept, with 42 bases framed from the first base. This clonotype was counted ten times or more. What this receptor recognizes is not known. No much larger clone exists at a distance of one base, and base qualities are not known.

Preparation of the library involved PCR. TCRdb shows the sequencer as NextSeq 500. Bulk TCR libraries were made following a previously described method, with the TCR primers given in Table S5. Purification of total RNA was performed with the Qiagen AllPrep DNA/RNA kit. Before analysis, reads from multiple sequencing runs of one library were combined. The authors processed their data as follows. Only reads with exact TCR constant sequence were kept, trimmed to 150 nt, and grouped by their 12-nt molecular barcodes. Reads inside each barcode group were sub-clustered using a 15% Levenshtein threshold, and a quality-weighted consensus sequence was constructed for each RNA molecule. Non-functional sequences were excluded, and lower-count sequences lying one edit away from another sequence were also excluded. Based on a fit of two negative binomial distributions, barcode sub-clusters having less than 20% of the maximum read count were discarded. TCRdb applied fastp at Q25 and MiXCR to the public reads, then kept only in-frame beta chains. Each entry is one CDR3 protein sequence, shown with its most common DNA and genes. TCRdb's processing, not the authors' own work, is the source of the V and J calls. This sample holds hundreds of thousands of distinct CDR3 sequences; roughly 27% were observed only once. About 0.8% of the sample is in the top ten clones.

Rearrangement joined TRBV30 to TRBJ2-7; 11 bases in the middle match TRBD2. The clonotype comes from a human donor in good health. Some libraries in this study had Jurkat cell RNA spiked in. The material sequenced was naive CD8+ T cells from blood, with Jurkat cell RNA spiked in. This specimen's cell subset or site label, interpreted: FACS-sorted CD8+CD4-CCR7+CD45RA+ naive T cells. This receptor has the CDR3 CAWSVDGTSGEQYF. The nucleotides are TGTGCCTGGAGTGTCGATGGGACTAGCGGAGAGCAGTACTTC.